These 7 T cell receptor beta chains came from one sample sequenced in a study of Graves' ophthalmopathy and Graves' hyperthyroidism (dated by TCRdb to 2016 to 2019). The sequencer listed for this sample is Illumina HiSeq 2000. TCR beta CDR3 regions were amplified from RNA transcripts for repertoire sequencing. The first round was an RT-PCR using HTBI primers with the Qiagen OneStep RT-PCR kit, and this first round was followed by a second-round multiplex PCR, then size selection and purification. Using fastp at Q25 and MiXCR, TCRdb reprocessed the public reads and kept productive beta chains. Rows are unified per CDR3 protein, each entry keeping the most common DNA and genes. Within this sample are a few hundred thousand distinct CDR3 sequences, with about 16% of them counted one time only. The ten biggest clones cover around 1.4% of the sample. Sequenced: peripheral blood. All receptors come from a woman aged 18-29 years with Graves' ophthalmopathy. Donor details come from another sample of the same person, matched by shared clones.

In its sample, this clonotype was seen many times. The chain is built from TRBV6-2 or TRBV6-3 and TRBJ1-3; no firm D call. Germline V gene lookup returns CDR1 MNHEY and CDR2 SVGEGT. This CDR3 contains 17 residues. Trimming removed 0 bases at V and 0 bases at J, with 12 bases between. CDR3 sequence reads: CASSYSNKPLSGNTIYF. The CDR3 nucleotides are TGTGCCAGCAGTTACTCGAACAAGCCGCTCTCTGGAAACACCATATATTTT.

The V and J genes are TRBV6-1 and TRBJ2-7; TRBD1 is a possible D gene (6 bases). This CDR3 is 15 amino acids long. The germline V and J ends were trimmed by 5 bases and 3 bases, with 17 bases remaining between them. CDR1 and CDR2 from the germline V gene are MNHNS and SASEGT. The CDR3 bases are TGTGCCAGCAGTCGGGACCCCGGACAGAACTACGAGCAGTACTTC. Its protein product is CASSRDPGQNYEQYF.

Ten or more counts support this clonotype. V is TRBV19 and J is TRBJ1-5, with a weak D call TRBD1 (6 bases). V gave up 5 bases and J gave up 3 bases, with 14 bases separating them. Looked up from germline, CDR1 is LNHDA and CDR2 is SQIVND (reference sequence). The CDR3 is 15 residues long. The CDR3 DNA is TGTGCCAGTAGTGTCGTAAGGGGGTTCAATCAGCCCCAGCATTTT. The encoded protein is CASSVVRGFNQPQHF.

This clonotype was recorded at least ten times. The chain is built from TRBV12-5 and TRBJ1-1; D uncertain. This CDR3 is 15 amino acids long. V was cut by 7 bases and J by 1 base, with 16 bases left in between. CDR1 and CDR2 from the germline V gene are LGHNT and FRNRAP. The CDR3 protein is CASAPPGGENTEAFF. DNA for the CDR3: TGTGCTAGTGCCCCGCCAGGTGGGGAGAACACTGAAGCTTTCTTT. The variable domain in full, completed from reference TRBV12-5 and TRBJ1-1, reads DARVTQTPRHKVTEMGQEVTMRCQPILGHNTVFWYRQTMMQGLELLAYFRNRAPLDDSGMPKDRFSAEMPDATLATLKIQPSEPRDSAVYFCASAPPGGENTEAFFGQGTRLTVV.

This clonotype was picked up a small number of times. This chain connects TRBV7-2 to TRBJ2-5; D ambiguous. This CDR3 is 16 amino acids long. Germline CDR1 and CDR2: SGHTA and FQGNSA. V dropped 0 bases and J dropped 1 base, with 12 bases sitting between them. The CDR3 region has the DNA TGTGCCAGCAGCTTAGCCTCGACCTACGGCCAAGAGACCCAGTACTTC. It translates to CASSLASTYGQETQYF.

This clonotype appeared many times. The CDR3 DNA sequence: TGTGCCAGCAGTTCGACCGCCCGGTTAGGGAGCAAAGAGACCCAGTACTTC. As protein: CASSSTARLGSKETQYF. The chain carries TRBV6-2 or TRBV6-3 and TRBJ2-5, with D perhaps TRBD2 (5 bases). V was shortened by 4 bases and J by 3 bases, with 21 bases between the two germline ends. The CDR3 totals 17 residues. The germline gives CDR1 MNHEY, CDR2 SVGEGT.

The table lists this clonotype with many counts. The rearrangement joins TRBV5-1 to TRBJ1-1; TRBD1 matches 11 bases. This CDR3 contains 15 residues. The germline V gene encodes CDR1 SGHRS and CDR2 YFSETQ. V lost 4 bases, J lost 5 bases, and 7 bases stayed unmatched. For the CDR3, the DNA is TGCGCCAGCAGCACCAGGGGACAGGGGGTAACTGAAGCTTTCTTT. As protein: CASSTRGQGVTEAFF.